This T cell receptor beta chain was observed in a study of identical twins. Points from the study as a whole: The abundant beta clonotypes from cord blood had fewer insertions, and memory repertoires had none of this.

TCRdb redid the calling of the 5' RACE reads with MiXCR, one entry per CDR3 protein. The table has a few hundred thousand distinct CDR3 sequences, about 9% seen once. The CDR3 extends over 14 amino acids. V dropped 0 bases and J dropped 9 bases, with 13 bases sitting between them. Germline CDR1 and CDR2: SGHRS and YFSETQ. This clonotype was detected ten times or more. The target antigen is unknown. The chain has TRBV5-1 and TRBJ2-1; D unresolved. Sequences were obtained from naive T cells sorted from blood. The receptor was derived from a woman in her 50s in good health. CDR3 in amino acids: CASSLVDAETEQFF. CDR3 nucleotides: TGCGCCAGCAGCTTGGTTGACGCTGAGACTGAGCAGTTCTTC. The full variable domain, completed using reference TRBV5-1 and TRBJ2-1, is KAGVTQTPRYLIKTRGQQVTLSCSPISGHRSVSWYQQTPGQGLQFLFEYFSETQRNKGNFPGRFSGRQFSNSRSEMNVSTLELGDSALYLCASSLVDAETEQFFGPGTRLTVL.